The rows below give T cell receptor beta chains drawn from one sample of a study of regulatory and conventional T cells in RAG deficiency. Profiling relied on immunoSEQ multiplex PCR, and the TCRdb table lists in-frame clones only, not all of them. The sample holds 34,000 or so clones, about nine tenths seen once. These data were also reused for a study on regulatory T cells.

Sequencing was performed on CD8+ T cells sorted from blood. All receptors derive from a human donor in good health. Both conserved end residues are part of each CDR3. Fields, in order: J gene, clone size, D gene, V gene, CDR3 protein, CDR3 DNA. The D gene is left open where the match is weak. Part of the rows lack a size; the others show once, few, many or a class for expanded clones.

TRBJ1-2 - - TRBV28 CASSLEGRFAYGYTF TGTGCCAGCAGTTTGGAGGGAAGGTTCGCCTATGGCTACACCTTC
TRBJ1-4 - - TRBV15 CATSTVTTNEKLFF TGTGCCACCAGCACAGTGACTACTAATGAAAAACTGTTTTTT
TRBJ2-1 - - TRBV4-1 CASSYGPATYNEQFF TGCGCCAGCAGTTACGGGCCGGCCACCTACAATGAGCAGTTCTTC
TRBJ2-7 once - TRBV2 CASSRRQATSYEQYF TGTGCCAGCAGTCGTAGACAGGCAACTTCCTACGAGCAGTACTTC
TRBJ2-3 - TRBD2 TRBV18 CASSPGLAVSTDTQYF TGTGCCAGCTCACCGGGACTAGCGGTGAGCACAGATACGCAGTATTTT
TRBJ1-6 - TRBD1 TRBV30 CAWSSGTGVSPLHF TGTGCCTGGAGTTCCGGGACAGGGGTTTCACCCCTCCACTTT
TRBJ2-4 - - TRBV5-1 CASTSGQLGKNIQYF TGCGCCAGCACCAGTGGGCAGCTAGGCAAAAACATTCAGTACTTC
TRBJ2-7 - TRBD2 TRBV10-1 CASRLTSGSYEQYF TGCGCCAGCAGGCTGACTAGCGGGAGCTACGAGCAGTACTTC
TRBJ1-1 - - TRBV28 CASSTHMGGTEAFF TGTGCCAGCAGCACCCACATGGGTGGCACTGAAGCTTTCTTT
TRBJ1-1 - - TRBV7-9 CASSLGDRKNTEAFF TGTGCCAGCAGCTTAGGAGACAGGAAGAACACTGAAGCTTTCTTT
TRBJ1-1 medium-sized - TRBV9 CASSADSIGRLNTEAFF TGTGCCAGCAGCGCCGACTCAATTGGACGGCTGAACACTGAAGCTTTCTTT
TRBJ2-2 - TRBD2 TRBV29-1 CSVVRLAGGQNTGELFF TGCAGCGTTGTGAGGCTAGCGGGAGGCCAGAACACCGGGGAGCTGTTTTTT
TRBJ1-1 - - TRBV9 CASSLTWNTEAFF TGTGCCAGCAGTTTGACGTGGAACACTGAAGCTTTCTTT
TRBJ1-2 - TRBD1 TRBV19 CASSINNLLTGKDGYTF TGTGCCAGTAGTATCAATAACCTTTTGACAGGGAAGGATGGCTACACCTTC
TRBJ2-1 - TRBD1 TRBV6-5 CASSSSRGTYNEQLF TGTGCCAGCAGTTCCTCCAGGGGGACCTACAATGAGCAGCTCTTC
TRBJ1-1 - - TRBV18 CASLQQGLTEAFF TGTGCCAGTCTCCAACAGGGCCTCACTGAAGCTTTCTTT
TRBJ2-1 once - TRBV7-7 CASSLARWDEQFF TGTGCTAGCAGCTTAGCCCGGTGGGATGAGCAGTTCTTC
TRBJ1-1 - - TRBV13 CASSLVQVEAFF TGTGCCAGCAGCTTAGTCCAGGTTGAAGCTTTCTTT
TRBJ1-4 once TRBD1 TRBV4-2 CASSQTSGGESTLFF TGTGCCAGCAGCCAAACCTCAGGGGGCGAGTCTACACTGTTTTTT
TRBJ1-1 once - TRBV19 CATSWDIGKAEAFF TGTGCCACCTCTTGGGACATTGGTAAAGCTGAAGCTTTCTTT
TRBJ1-1 - TRBD1 TRBV7-8 CASSRHRGQSDTEAFF TGTGCCAGCAGCCGCCACAGGGGGCAATCGGACACTGAAGCTTTCTTT
TRBJ1-5 - - TRBV5-5 CASSLTGTGNQPQHF TGTGCCAGCAGCTTGACGGGGACGGGCAATCAGCCCCAGCATTTT
TRBJ1-3 - - TRBV4-1 CASSLGVSGNTIYF TGCGCCAGCAGCCTCGGAGTCTCTGGAAACACCATATATTTT
TRBJ1-4 few TRBD1 TRBV7-9 CASSPGQGGNEKLFF TGTGCCAGCAGCCCGGGACAGGGAGGGAATGAAAAACTGTTTTTT
TRBJ1-4 - TRBD1 TRBV6-1 CASRLHRGDEKLFF TGTGCCAGCAGATTGCACAGGGGCGACGAAAAACTGTTTTTT
TRBJ1-6 - - TRBV28 CASSLYGVSPLHF TGTGCCAGCAGTTTATACGGGGTTTCACCCCTCCACTTT
TRBJ2-7 - - TRBV6-5 CASSVSGVYVGEQYF TGTGCCAGCAGTGTATCGGGGGTATATGTCGGCGAGCAGTACTTC
TRBJ1-1 - - TRBV29-1 CSGSNSNTEAFF TGCAGCGGGAGTAATAGCAACACTGAAGCTTTCTTT
TRBJ1-4 - TRBD1 TRBV4-1 CASSQDVGDRGQKLFF TGCGCCAGCAGCCAAGATGTAGGGGACAGGGGTCAAAAACTGTTTTTT
TRBJ2-3 once - TRBV9 CASSARLQGSDTQYF TGTGCCAGCAGCGCGCGACTTCAGGGATCGGATACGCAGTATTTT
TRBJ1-2 - - TRBV18 CASSSDIDSQPYGYTF TGTGCCAGCTCATCGGATATAGACAGTCAACCCTATGGCTACACCTTC
TRBJ2-6 - - TRBV14 CASRDSGANVLTF TGTGCCAGCAGAGACTCTGGGGCCAACGTCCTGACTTTC
TRBJ2-7 - - TRBV6-1 CASSEPGSSYEQYF TGTGCCAGCAGTGAACCAGGGAGCTCCTACGAGCAGTACTTC
TRBJ2-7 - TRBD2 TRBV4-2 CASSQGMTSGHYEQYF TGTGCCAGCAGCCAAGGTATGACTAGCGGGCACTACGAGCAGTACTTC
TRBJ2-1 - TRBD2 TRBV9 CASSVSGGNEQFF TGTGCCAGCAGCGTAAGCGGGGGAAATGAGCAGTTCTTC
TRBJ1-5 - - TRBV6-1 CASSARRGVNQPQHF TGTGCCAGCAGTGCCCGACGGGGGGTCAATCAGCCCCAGCATTTT
TRBJ2-1 - - TRBV7-6 CASSRGGAHWFF TGTGCCAGCAGCCGAGGAGGGGCCCATTGGTTCTTC
TRBJ2-7 - - TRBV11-2 CASSYGTANYEQYF TGTGCCAGCAGCTACGGGACGGCGAACTACGAGCAGTACTTC
TRBJ2-7 - - TRBV29-1 CSVWQEYEQYF TGCAGCGTTTGGCAGGAATACGAGCAGTACTTC
TRBJ2-7 - TRBD1 TRBV7-9 CASSLRGQPYEQYF TGTGCCAGCAGCTTAAGGGGACAGCCCTACGAGCAGTACTTC
TRBJ2-5 - - TRBV11-2 CASRLGPEETQYF TGTGCCAGCAGACTGGGACCAGAGGAGACCCAGTACTTC
TRBJ1-2 - TRBD1 TRBV27 CASSPSDRGGGYTF TGTGCCAGCAGTCCTTCGGACAGGGGGGGTGGCTACACCTTC
TRBJ2-7 - TRBD2 TRBV4-1 CASSQDLLAGGREQYF TGCGCCAGCAGCCAAGATCTACTAGCGGGAGGTCGTGAGCAGTACTTC
TRBJ1-5 once - TRBV2 CASSVGRQGNQPQHF TGTGCCAGCAGTGTCGGCCGGCAGGGCAATCAGCCCCAGCATTTT
TRBJ1-2 - TRBD1 TRBV19 CASSFPGGYYGYTF TGTGCCAGTAGTTTCCCAGGGGGGTACTATGGCTACACCTTC
TRBJ1-5 - - TRBV7-8 CASSLAAGMGQPQHF TGTGCCAGCAGCTTAGCAGCAGGGATGGGTCAGCCCCAGCATTTT
TRBJ2-1 - - TRBV14 CASSQAGGGEQFF TGTGCCAGCAGTCAAGCAGGGGGAGGTGAGCAGTTCTTC
TRBJ2-7 - TRBD1 TRBV5-1 CASSPRGTGQYEQYF TGCGCCAGCAGCCCTCGTGGGACAGGTCAGTACGAGCAGTACTTC
TRBJ1-2 once - TRBV5-1 CASSLGVFNYGYTF TGCGCCAGCAGCTTGGGCGTGTTTAACTATGGCTACACCTTC
TRBJ1-2 - - TRBV6-1 CASSDWTTDYGYTF TGTGCCAGCAGTGACTGGACCACGGACTATGGCTACACCTTC